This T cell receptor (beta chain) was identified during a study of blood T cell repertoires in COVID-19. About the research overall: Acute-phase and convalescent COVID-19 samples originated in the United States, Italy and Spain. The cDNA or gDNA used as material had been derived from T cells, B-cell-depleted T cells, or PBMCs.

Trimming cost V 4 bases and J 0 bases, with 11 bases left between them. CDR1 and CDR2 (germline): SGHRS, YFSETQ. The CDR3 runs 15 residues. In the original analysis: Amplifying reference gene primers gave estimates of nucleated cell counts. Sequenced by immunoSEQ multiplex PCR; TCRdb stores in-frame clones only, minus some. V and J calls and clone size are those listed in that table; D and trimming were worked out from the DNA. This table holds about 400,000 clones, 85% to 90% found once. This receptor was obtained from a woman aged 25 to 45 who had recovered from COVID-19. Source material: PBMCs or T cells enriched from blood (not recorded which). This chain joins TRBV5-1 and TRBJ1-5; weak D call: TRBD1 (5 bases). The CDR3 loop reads CASSRGPNSNQPQHF. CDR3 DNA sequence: TGCGCCAGCAGCAGGGGCCCAAATAGCAATCAGCCCCAGCATTTT.